What follows is one TCR beta chain and its context. This sample was taken from a study of blood T cell repertoires in COVID-19. Overall study context: The samples span acute and convalescent COVID-19 from the United States, Italy and Spain.

This CDR3 is built from 11 residues. The germline gives CDR1 KGHSH, CDR2 LQKENI. V shed 5 bases and J 10 bases; nucleotides not matched to a gene: 2. Sequencing was performed with immunoSEQ multiplex PCR; in TCRdb, only in-frame clones are kept and a portion is missing. The data contain 200,000 to 250,000 clones, approximately 82% of them singletons. The rearrangement joins TRBV18 to TRBJ2-1; TRBD2 matches 7 bases. Sequenced material: peripheral blood. The clonotype comes from a woman older than 75 with acute or convalescent COVID-19. CDR3 coding DNA: TGTGCCAGCTCAGAGCGGGACGAGCAGTTCTTC. It is translated as CASSERDEQFF.